This is a list of T cell receptor beta chains from one sample in a study of CD8 T cells in ankylosing spondylitis. One entry per CDR3 protein results from TCRdb running MiXCR on the 5' RACE reads. The table shows 90,000 to 100,000 distinct CDR3 sequences, with roughly 8.3% occurring only once. Sample: blood, either unsorted or a sorted T cell fraction (not recorded which). The receptors were sampled from a male donor with ankylosing spondylitis or in good health (not recorded which). CDR3s include the opening cysteine and the closing phenylalanine or tryptophan. Each record gives: CDR3 DNA, CDR3 protein, J gene, clone size, D gene, V gene. A D gene is named only where the DNA matches it firmly. Only part of the rows carry a size: once, few, many, or a class if the clone is expanded.

CDR3 DNA: TGTGCCAGCAGCTTAGCCTGGGCAGCTAGCACAGATACGCAGTATTTT
CDR3 protein: CASSLAWAASTDTQYF
J gene: TRBJ2-3
clone size: many
D gene: .
V gene: TRBV7-2

CDR3 DNA: TGTGCCAGTACCTGGAGAGGGGGAAGCAATCAGCCCCAGCATTTT
CDR3 protein: CASTWRGGSNQPQHF
J gene: TRBJ1-5
clone size: .
D gene: .
V gene: TRBV19

CDR3 DNA: TGCAGCGTTGAAGATAGGGGCGGGGGCGACTACGAGCAGTACTTC
CDR3 protein: CSVEDRGGGDYEQYF
J gene: TRBJ2-7
clone size: .
D gene: .
V gene: TRBV29-1

CDR3 DNA: TGTGCCAGCAGCTCCCACCCCCTGGAGACCCAGTACTTC
CDR3 protein: CASSSHPLETQYF
J gene: TRBJ2-5
clone size: many
D gene: .
V gene: TRBV7-6

CDR3 DNA: TGTGCCAGCAGCTTAGTAGGGGGGCTGGGGAATGAGCAGTTCTTC
CDR3 protein: CASSLVGGLGNEQFF
J gene: TRBJ2-1
clone size: few
D gene: .
V gene: TRBV11-3

CDR3 DNA: TGCGCCAGCAGTTTCCAAGGGGAGACCCAGTACTTC
CDR3 protein: CASSFQGETQYF
J gene: TRBJ2-5
clone size: many
D gene: .
V gene: TRBV5-1

CDR3 DNA: TGCGCCAGCAGCCAAGTGGGACAGGGGGCGGATACGCAGTATTTT
CDR3 protein: CASSQVGQGADTQYF
J gene: TRBJ2-3
clone size: many
D gene: TRBD1
V gene: TRBV4-3

CDR3 DNA: TGCAGTGCTCCCGGGACAGGGATGACCGGGGAGCTGTTTTTT
CDR3 protein: CSAPGTGMTGELFF
J gene: TRBJ2-2
clone size: many
D gene: TRBD1
V gene: TRBV20-1

CDR3 DNA: TGCGCCAGCAGCCAAGATCTACAGGGGGAAAAACTGTTTTTT
CDR3 protein: CASSQDLQGEKLFF
J gene: TRBJ1-4
clone size: many
D gene: TRBD1
V gene: TRBV4-3

CDR3 DNA: TGCGCCAGCAGCCTCGAATTAGCTCCTAACTATGGCTACACCTTC
CDR3 protein: CASSLELAPNYGYTF
J gene: TRBJ1-2
clone size: many
D gene: .
V gene: TRBV4-3

CDR3 DNA: TGTGCCAGCAGCCAAGGAACAGGGCAGTACGAGCAGTACTTC
CDR3 protein: CASSQGTGQYEQYF
J gene: TRBJ2-7
clone size: many
D gene: .
V gene: TRBV3-1

CDR3 DNA: TGTGCCAGCAGTTTCGGACAGTACGGGCAGTACTTC
CDR3 protein: CASSFGQYGQYF
J gene: TRBJ2-7
clone size: .
D gene: .
V gene: TRBV6-6

CDR3 DNA: TGTGCCAGAAGCACCAGCCTGACTAGCGGGGGGGCCGACAGCACAGATACGCAGTATTTT
CDR3 protein: CARSTSLTSGGADSTDTQYF
J gene: TRBJ2-3
clone size: many
D gene: TRBD2
V gene: TRBV5-3

CDR3 DNA: TGCGCCAGCAGGCTGTTATGGGGGACTGAGAACACTGAAGCTTTCTTT
CDR3 protein: CASRLLWGTENTEAFF
J gene: TRBJ1-1
clone size: many
D gene: .
V gene: TRBV5-1

CDR3 DNA: TGTGCCAGCAGCGCCGGACTAGCGGGAGTCGGGGAGACCCAGTACTTC
CDR3 protein: CASSAGLAGVGETQYF
J gene: TRBJ2-5
clone size: many
D gene: TRBD2
V gene: TRBV7-2

CDR3 DNA: TGCGCCACCGTGGACGGACCCTTCTATGGCTACACCTTC
CDR3 protein: CATVDGPFYGYTF
J gene: TRBJ1-2
clone size: many
D gene: .
V gene: TRBV10-2

CDR3 DNA: TGTGCCAGCAGGTGGACAGGGGATGGGGCCAACGTCCTGACTTTC
CDR3 protein: CASRWTGDGANVLTF
J gene: TRBJ2-6
clone size: many
D gene: TRBD1
V gene: TRBV6-2/TRBV6-3

CDR3 DNA: TGTGCCAGCAGTTACGGAGGACAAATGAACACTGAAGCTTTCTTT
CDR3 protein: CASSYGGQMNTEAFF
J gene: TRBJ1-1
clone size: many
D gene: .
V gene: TRBV6-5

CDR3 DNA: TGTGCCAGCAGCTTTAGCGGGAGTGGTAATGAGCAGTTCTTC
CDR3 protein: CASSFSGSGNEQFF
J gene: TRBJ2-1
clone size: many
D gene: TRBD2
V gene: TRBV11-2

CDR3 DNA: TGTGCCATCAGCCCACTAGGAGATACGCAGTATTTT
CDR3 protein: CAISPLGDTQYF
J gene: TRBJ2-3
clone size: many
D gene: .
V gene: TRBV10-3

CDR3 DNA: TGTGCCAGCAGCGCCACGGGACGGTCAGACTATGGCTACACCTTC
CDR3 protein: CASSATGRSDYGYTF
J gene: TRBJ1-2
clone size: many
D gene: .
V gene: TRBV9

CDR3 DNA: TGTGCCAGCAGTGAGGGGCGAGATACGCAGTATTTT
CDR3 protein: CASSEGRDTQYF
J gene: TRBJ2-3
clone size: few
D gene: .
V gene: TRBV6-1

CDR3 DNA: TGCAGTGCTCGCCGGGGGCCCAATCAGCCCCAGCATTTT
CDR3 protein: CSARRGPNQPQHF
J gene: TRBJ1-5
clone size: few
D gene: .
V gene: TRBV20-1

CDR3 DNA: TGCGCCAGCAGCGAGACAGGGTCAGATACGCAGTATTTT
CDR3 protein: CASSETGSDTQYF
J gene: TRBJ2-3
clone size: many
D gene: TRBD1
V gene: TRBV5-1

CDR3 DNA: TGTGCCAGCAGGGTCGAGCGGGAGCTCTACAATGAGCAGTTCTTC
CDR3 protein: CASRVERELYNEQFF
J gene: TRBJ2-1
clone size: many
D gene: TRBD2
V gene: TRBV6-2/TRBV6-3

CDR3 DNA: TGCAGTGCTAGAGATCAACTAACGAATGAGCAGTTCTTC
CDR3 protein: CSARDQLTNEQFF
J gene: TRBJ2-1
clone size: many
D gene: .
V gene: TRBV20-1

CDR3 DNA: TGCAGCGTTGCGGGGACAGGGGAGGGCGAGCAGTTCTTC
CDR3 protein: CSVAGTGEGEQFF
J gene: TRBJ2-1
clone size: many
D gene: TRBD1
V gene: TRBV29-1

CDR3 DNA: TGCGCCAGCAGCTTGGTCGGAGGGCCGAACACTGAAGCTTTCTTT
CDR3 protein: CASSLVGGPNTEAFF
J gene: TRBJ1-1
clone size: many
D gene: .
V gene: TRBV5-1

CDR3 DNA: TGTGCCAGCTCACCACCGGAGCGAGATTACGAGCAGTACTTC
CDR3 protein: CASSPPERDYEQYF
J gene: TRBJ2-7
clone size: few
D gene: .
V gene: TRBV18

CDR3 DNA: TGTGCCAGCAGCGTACACACGAACACTGAAGCTTTCTTT
CDR3 protein: CASSVHTNTEAFF
J gene: TRBJ1-1
clone size: many
D gene: .
V gene: TRBV9

CDR3 DNA: TGTGCCAGCAGTATGGGGACCTGGGGCCTAATCGTTTACGAGCAGTACTTC
CDR3 protein: CASSMGTWGLIVYEQYF
J gene: TRBJ2-7
clone size: many
D gene: .
V gene: TRBV12-3/TRBV12-4

CDR3 DNA: TGTGCCAGCAGCCTGACAGGGAAAAGGCAGCCCCAGCATTTT
CDR3 protein: CASSLTGKRQPQHF
J gene: TRBJ1-5
clone size: many
D gene: TRBD1
V gene: TRBV6-2/TRBV6-3

CDR3 DNA: TGTGCCATCAGTCCCGCCGGGACAGTAGGCACAGATACGCAGTATTTT
CDR3 protein: CAISPAGTVGTDTQYF
J gene: TRBJ2-3
clone size: many
D gene: TRBD1
V gene: TRBV10-3

CDR3 DNA: TGTGCCAGCAGCGTAGCTACTGGGGACACTGAAGCTTTCTTT
CDR3 protein: CASSVATGDTEAFF
J gene: TRBJ1-1
clone size: many
D gene: .
V gene: TRBV9

CDR3 DNA: TGCGCCAGCAGCCAAGTAAGCAGGGGAGATTCACCCCTCCACTTT
CDR3 protein: CASSQVSRGDSPLHF
J gene: TRBJ1-6
clone size: few
D gene: .
V gene: TRBV4-3

CDR3 DNA: TGTGCCAGCAGCTTACTAAGGCCAGAGTCACACTATGGCTACACCTTC
CDR3 protein: CASSLLRPESHYGYTF
J gene: TRBJ1-2
clone size: many
D gene: .
V gene: TRBV7-9

CDR3 DNA: TGTGCCAGCAGCTTATCCGAGAACACCGGGGAGCTGTTTTTT
CDR3 protein: CASSLSENTGELFF
J gene: TRBJ2-2
clone size: many
D gene: .
V gene: TRBV11-3

CDR3 DNA: TGCGCCAGCAGCCTATTACCGGGACTAATCGGGACAGATACGCAGTATTTT
CDR3 protein: CASSLLPGLIGTDTQYF
J gene: TRBJ2-3
clone size: many
D gene: TRBD2
V gene: TRBV4-1

CDR3 DNA: TGTGCCAGCACCCCGACGGGGATACAAGAGACCCAGTACTTC
CDR3 protein: CASTPTGIQETQYF
J gene: TRBJ2-5
clone size: many
D gene: .
V gene: TRBV7-2

CDR3 DNA: TGCAGTGCTAGTACCCTACTCGGTAGGGCCACAGATACGCAGTATTTT
CDR3 protein: CSASTLLGRATDTQYF
J gene: TRBJ2-3
clone size: many
D gene: .
V gene: TRBV20-1

CDR3 DNA: TGTGCCAGCAGTGACTGGGTCACCGGGGAGCTGTTTTTT
CDR3 protein: CASSDWVTGELFF
J gene: TRBJ2-2
clone size: many
D gene: .
V gene: TRBV2

CDR3 DNA: TGTGCCAGCAGTGGCCCCGGGGGGCGGTACGAGCAGTACTTC
CDR3 protein: CASSGPGGRYEQYF
J gene: TRBJ2-7
clone size: many
D gene: .
V gene: TRBV12-3/TRBV12-4

CDR3 DNA: TGCAGCGTTGAAGTCGGCTGGCCCCGCCGGGAGACCCAGTACTTC
CDR3 protein: CSVEVGWPRRETQYF
J gene: TRBJ2-5
clone size: .
D gene: .
V gene: TRBV29-1

CDR3 DNA: TGTGCCAGCAGCCAAATACTCCGGGACTACCCTCCAATCGATGAGCAGTTCTTC
CDR3 protein: CASSQILRDYPPIDEQFF
J gene: TRBJ2-1
clone size: many
D gene: TRBD2
V gene: TRBV4-2

CDR3 DNA: TGCAGTGCTTGGGGTACTAGGAACAATGAGCAGTTCTTC
CDR3 protein: CSAWGTRNNEQFF
J gene: TRBJ2-1
clone size: many
D gene: .
V gene: TRBV20-1

CDR3 DNA: TGCAGTGCTAGGGTGGGAGATACGCAGTATTTT
CDR3 protein: CSARVGDTQYF
J gene: TRBJ2-3
clone size: many
D gene: .
V gene: TRBV20-1